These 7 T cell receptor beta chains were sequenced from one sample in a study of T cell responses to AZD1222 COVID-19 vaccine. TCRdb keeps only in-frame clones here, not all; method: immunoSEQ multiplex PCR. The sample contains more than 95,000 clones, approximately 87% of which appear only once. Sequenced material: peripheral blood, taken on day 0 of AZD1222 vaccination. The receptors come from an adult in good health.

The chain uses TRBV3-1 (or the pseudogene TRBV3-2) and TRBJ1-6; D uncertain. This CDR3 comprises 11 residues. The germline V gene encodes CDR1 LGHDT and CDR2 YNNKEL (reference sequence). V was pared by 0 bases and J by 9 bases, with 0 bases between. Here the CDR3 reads CASSQDSPLHF. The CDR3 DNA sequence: TGTGCCAGCAGCCAAGATTCACCCCTCCACTTT.

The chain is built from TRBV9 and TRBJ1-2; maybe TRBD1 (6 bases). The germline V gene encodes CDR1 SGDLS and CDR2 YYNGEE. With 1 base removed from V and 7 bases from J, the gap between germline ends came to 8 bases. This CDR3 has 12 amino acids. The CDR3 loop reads CASSVPGAGYTF. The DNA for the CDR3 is TGTGCCAGCAGCGTACCGGGGGCTGGCTACACCTTC.

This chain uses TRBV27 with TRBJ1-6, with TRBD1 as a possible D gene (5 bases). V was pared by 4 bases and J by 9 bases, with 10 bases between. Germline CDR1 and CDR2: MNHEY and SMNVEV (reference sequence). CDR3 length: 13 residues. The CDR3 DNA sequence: TGTGCCAGCAGTTGGGGGTGGGGTTCACCCCTCCACTTT. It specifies CASSWGWGSPLHF.

Written as DNA, the CDR3 is TGCGCCAGCAGCCCCTTTGGGACAGGGGGCTCTGGCTACACCTTC. Translation gives CASSPFGTGGSGYTF. This sequence joins TRBV4-1 and TRBJ1-2; 12 positions agree with TRBD1. V shed 4 bases and J 7 bases; nucleotides not matched to a gene: 7. The CDR3 runs 15 residues. The germline V gene has CDR1 MGHRA and CDR2 YSYEKL.

CDR3 protein: CASSSPGKRTEAFF. Here the CDR3 DNA reads TGTGCCAGCAGTTCCCCGGGGAAGAGGACTGAAGCTTTCTTT. The V gene is TRBV27, the J gene TRBJ1-1; D gene unclear. The CDR3 extends over 14 amino acids. The germline V gene encodes CDR1 MNHEY and CDR2 SMNVEV (reference sequence). With 4 bases removed from V and 5 bases from J, the gap between germline ends came to 14 bases.

CDR3 sequence reads: CSVLAQETQYF. DNA of the CDR3: TGCAGTGTACTAGCGCAAGAGACCCAGTACTTC. V is TRBV20-1 and J is TRBJ2-5; 7 nucleotides align to TRBD2. V gave up 7 bases and J gave up 2 bases; unmatched junction bases: 1. This CDR3 has 11 residues. CDR1 is DFQATT and CDR2 is SNEGSKA in the germline V gene (reference sequence).

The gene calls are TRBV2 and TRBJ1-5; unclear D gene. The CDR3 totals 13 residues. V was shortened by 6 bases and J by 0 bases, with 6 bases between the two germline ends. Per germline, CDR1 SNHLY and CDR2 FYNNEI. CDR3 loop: CASRGFSNQPQHF. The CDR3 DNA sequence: TGTGCCAGCAGGGGGTTTAGCAATCAGCCCCAGCATTTT.